These T cell receptor beta chains were read from a single sample in a study of T cells after yellow fever vaccination. TCRdb itself ran the 5' RACE reads through MiXCR, one entry per CDR3 protein. The sample lists about 75,000 distinct CDR3 sequences; under 9.5% were seen once. The material was CD8+ T cells sorted from PBMCs, obtained more than 8 days after the first yellow fever vaccination. All receptors derive from a man between 18 and 29 years old who received the YFV17D yellow fever vaccine. Both conserved end residues are part of each CDR3. A D gene is named only where the DNA matches it firmly. Part of the rows lack a size; the others show once, few, many or a class for expanded clones.

clone size,J gene,D gene,V gene,CDR3 DNA,CDR3 protein
many,TRBJ2-5,-,TRBV7-9,TGTGCCAGCAGCACCGGACTCCAAGAGACCCAGTACTTC,CASSTGLQETQYF
many,TRBJ1-1,TRBD1,TRBV4-1,TGCGCCAGCAGCGACAGGGCGAACACTGAAGCTTTCTTT,CASSDRANTEAFF
-,TRBJ2-3,TRBD2,TRBV4-1,TGCGCCAGCAGCCCACTAGCGGGGGGTCGGTTGTCGGATACGCAGTATTTT,CASSPLAGGRLSDTQYF
many,TRBJ2-5,-,TRBV4-2,TGTGCCAGCAGCCAAGAACTCACAGTGGGGACCCAGTACTTC,CASSQELTVGTQYF
-,TRBJ1-2,-,TRBV4-2,TGTGCCAGCACCCATGAGGGAGGCAACTATGGCTACACCTTC,CASTHEGGNYGYTF
many,TRBJ2-7,-,TRBV4-3,TGCGCCAGCAGCCAAACTCAGTTAGGCTACGAGCAGTACTTC,CASSQTQLGYEQYF
many,TRBJ1-2,-,TRBV7-9,TGTGCCAGCAGCTCCGGCTATGGCTACACCTTC,CASSSGYGYTF
few,TRBJ2-7,TRBD2,TRBV10-3,TGTGCCATCAGTGGATTGGACGGGGGGGCCTCCTACGAGCAGTACTTC,CAISGLDGGASYEQYF
many,TRBJ2-1,-,TRBV11-2,TGTGCCAGCAGCTCTCCGGGTGGAAGCGGAACGAATGAGCAGTTCTTC,CASSSPGGSGTNEQFF
-,TRBJ2-3,-,TRBV19,TGTGCCAGTGCCACAGGGCTGGGCACAGATACGCAGTATTTT,CASATGLGTDTQYF
many,TRBJ2-7,-,TRBV4-1,TGCGCCAGCAGCCAAGAACTGACCTACGAGCAGTACTTC,CASSQELTYEQYF
-,TRBJ2-5,TRBD2,TRBV20-1,TGCAGTGCTCGCGGAGGACTAGAACAAGAGACCCAGTACTTC,CSARGGLEQETQYF
many,TRBJ2-5,-,TRBV9,TGTGCCAGCAGCGTAGAAGGGGAGACCCAGTACTTC,CASSVEGETQYF
many,TRBJ2-5,-,TRBV20-1,TGCAGTGCTAGTCTTCCAGATCCGGAGACCCAGTACTTC,CSASLPDPETQYF
few,TRBJ2-3,-,TRBV4-3,TGCGCCAGCAGCCAAGGAAAGTCGGCGATCACAGATACGCAGTATTTT,CASSQGKSAITDTQYF
-,TRBJ2-3,-,TRBV7-9,TGTGCCAGCAGCTTTGGAATAGATACGCAGTATTTT,CASSFGIDTQYF
many,TRBJ2-1,TRBD2,TRBV5-8,TGTGCCAGCAGCGGGGCCGGGACTAGCGGGGTCAATGAGCAGTTCTTC,CASSGAGTSGVNEQFF
few,TRBJ1-4,-,TRBV4-3,TGCGCCAGCAGCCACCAATTACCGGGAGCAACTAATGAAAAACTGTTTTTT,CASSHQLPGATNEKLFF
many,TRBJ1-6,-,TRBV4-2,TGTGCCAGCAGCCAAGATCGTTCCAGGAGTAGACCTAATTCACCCCTCCACTTT,CASSQDRSRSRPNSPLHF
-,TRBJ2-5,-,TRBV6-2/TRBV6-3,TGTGCCAGCAGTTCCGGACCGCGCAATAAAGAGACCCAGTACTTC,CASSSGPRNKETQYF
few,TRBJ2-7,-,TRBV7-2,TGTGCCAGCAGCCCCTTAGGGGGGGGCGGAGAGCAGTACTTC,CASSPLGGGGEQYF
-,TRBJ1-2,-,TRBV13,TGTGCCAGCAGCGGGGGAGATTTCTATGGCTACACCTTC,CASSGGDFYGYTF
many,TRBJ2-2,-,TRBV6-2/TRBV6-3,TGTGCCAGCAGTCTCAGGGAGAACACCGGGGAGCTGTTTTTT,CASSLRENTGELFF
many,TRBJ2-1,-,TRBV7-9,TGTGCCAGCAGCTCCAGATACAATGAGCAGTTCTTC,CASSSRYNEQFF
many,TRBJ1-1,-,TRBV5-6,TGTGCCAGCAGCTTGTTAGGAGGCCTTTTCGCCTCAGCTTTCTTT,CASSLLGGLFASAFF
many,TRBJ2-1,-,TRBV5-1,TGCGCCAGCAGCCTTACAGGGTTCAACGAGCAGTTCTTC,CASSLTGFNEQFF
-,TRBJ1-1,TRBD1,TRBV5-4,TGTGCCAGCAGCTTGGGGGACAGGAACACTGAAGCTTTCTTT,CASSLGDRNTEAFF
-,TRBJ1-1,TRBD1,TRBV7-8,TGTGCCAGCAGCCAGGGGGCGGGTACTGAAGCTTTCTTT,CASSQGAGTEAFF
many,TRBJ1-2,TRBD1,TRBV6-1,TGTGCCAGCGGACAGGAGGGGAATGGCTACACCTTC,CASGQEGNGYTF
many,TRBJ2-3,TRBD1,TRBV7-2,TGTGCCAGCAGAATATTCCAGGGGGCCAGTGCAGATACGCAGTATTTT,CASRIFQGASADTQYF
few,TRBJ2-3,TRBD2,TRBV30,TGTGCCTGTCATAGCGGGGAAACCCAAATAGATACGCAGTATTTT,CACHSGETQIDTQYF
many,TRBJ2-5,-,TRBV6-2/TRBV6-3,TGTGCCAGCAGTTACCGGCCGGAGGAGACCCAGTACTTC,CASSYRPEETQYF
-,TRBJ2-1,-,TRBV5-1,TGCGCCAGCAGCTTGGCAGTAGCAGAGCAGTTCTTC,CASSLAVAEQFF
-,TRBJ2-3,-,TRBV4-2,TGTGCCAGCAGCCCCGGGGCGGGCACAGATACGCAGTATTTT,CASSPGAGTDTQYF
many,TRBJ1-3,TRBD1,TRBV28,TGTGCCAGCAGTTTATACCGGGACAGGGCTGGAAACACCATATATTTT,CASSLYRDRAGNTIYF
few,TRBJ1-5,-,TRBV4-3,TGCGCCAGCAGCCAAGACGACACCACCAATCAGCCCCAGCATTTT,CASSQDDTTNQPQHF
few,TRBJ2-7,-,TRBV7-6,TGTGCCAGCAGCCCCTCTGGGTCAGGAGGCTCCTACGAGCAGTACTTC,CASSPSGSGGSYEQYF
-,TRBJ2-7,-,TRBV5-6,TGTGCCAGCAGCCAAACCACCGACTTGATATTCGAGCAGTACTTC,CASSQTTDLIFEQYF
many,TRBJ1-2,TRBD1,TRBV11-2,TGTGCCAGCAGCTCCCGTTCCTCGGGTAGGGGGCACGGCTACACCTTC,CASSSRSSGRGHGYTF
many,TRBJ2-1,TRBD2,TRBV29-1,TGCAGCGTGAGGGGGACTAGCTCCTACAATGAGCAGTTCTTC,CSVRGTSSYNEQFF
many,TRBJ1-5,-,TRBV6-5,TGTGCCAGCAGTTACTCGCAGGGCCGCAATCAGCCCCAGCATTTT,CASSYSQGRNQPQHF
many,TRBJ2-5,-,TRBV27,TGTGCCAGCAGTCCGACCCGAGGAGAGACCCAGTACTTC,CASSPTRGETQYF
many,TRBJ2-7,-,TRBV12-3/TRBV12-4,TGTGCCAGCAGTGGGGTAGGCCCCGAGCAGTACTTC,CASSGVGPEQYF
many,TRBJ1-1,-,TRBV27,TGTGCCAGCAGTCCCCTCCCCGGGACTGAAGCTTTCTTT,CASSPLPGTEAFF
few,TRBJ1-5,-,TRBV27,TGTGCCAGCAGCACGACGGATAGCAATCAGCCCCAGCATTTT,CASSTTDSNQPQHF
-,TRBJ2-2,-,TRBV7-9,TGTGCCAGCAGCTTGAACAGCCATCCCGGGGAGCTGTTTTTT,CASSLNSHPGELFF
large,TRBJ1-2,TRBD1,TRBV14,TGTGCCAGCAGCGGGACAGGGAACTATGGCTACACCTTC,CASSGTGNYGYTF
few,TRBJ2-1,-,TRBV29-1,TGCAGCGGAGCCGGGACCTACAGCGGGCGGGCCTACAATGAGCAGTTCTTC,CSGAGTYSGRAYNEQFF
-,TRBJ2-2,-,TRBV9,TGTGCCAGCAGCGTAGGAGGCACCGGGGAGCTGTTTTTT,CASSVGGTGELFF
many,TRBJ1-1,-,TRBV7-2,TGTGCCAGCAGCTTACCTGAAGGGTACGGGAGCACTGAAGCTTTCTTT,CASSLPEGYGSTEAFF
few,TRBJ2-6,TRBD1,TRBV7-6,TGTGCCAGCAGATACACCGGGACAGGGGTTTTTGGGGCCAACGTCCTGACTTTC,CASRYTGTGVFGANVLTF
-,TRBJ2-3,TRBD1,TRBV18,TGTGCCAGCTCACCGACAGGGGAAAGGTTGTCAGATACGCAGTATTTT,CASSPTGERLSDTQYF
-,TRBJ1-2,-,TRBV5-4,TGTGCCAGCAGCTTGAGTGGCACCTATGGCTACACCTTC,CASSLSGTYGYTF
many,TRBJ2-3,TRBD2,TRBV4-1,TGCGCCAGCAGCCCCGGGGGGGGCCCAGATACGCAGTATTTT,CASSPGGGPDTQYF
few,TRBJ2-3,-,TRBV9,TGTGCCAGCAGCGGGGGAGGGGGCGCAGATACGCAGTATTTT,CASSGGGGADTQYF
many,TRBJ1-5,TRBD1,TRBV7-8,TGTGCCAGCAGCCCAGGGACAGGGGCCAATCAGCCCCAGCATTTT,CASSPGTGANQPQHF